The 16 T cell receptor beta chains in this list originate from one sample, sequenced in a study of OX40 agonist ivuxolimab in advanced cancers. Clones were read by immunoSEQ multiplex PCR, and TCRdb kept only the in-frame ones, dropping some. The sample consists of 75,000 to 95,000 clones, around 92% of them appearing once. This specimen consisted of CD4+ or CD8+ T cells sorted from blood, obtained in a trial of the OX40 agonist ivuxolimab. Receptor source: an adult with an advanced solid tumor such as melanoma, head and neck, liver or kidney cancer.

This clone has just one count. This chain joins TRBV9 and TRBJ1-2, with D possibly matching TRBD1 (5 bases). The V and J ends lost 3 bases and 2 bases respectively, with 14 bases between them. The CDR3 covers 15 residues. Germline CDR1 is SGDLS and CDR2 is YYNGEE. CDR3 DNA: TGTGCCAGCAGCGCCGAGGGGATAGCGAACTATGGCTACACCTTC. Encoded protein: CASSAEGIANYGYTF.

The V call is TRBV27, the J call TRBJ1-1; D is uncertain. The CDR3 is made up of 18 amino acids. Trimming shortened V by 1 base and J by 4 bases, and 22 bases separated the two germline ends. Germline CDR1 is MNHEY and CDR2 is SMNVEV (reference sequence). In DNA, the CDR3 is TGTGCCAGCAGTTTATTCGGCATATCCTTGATCGGCGGCACTGAAGCTTTCTTT. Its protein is CASSLFGISLIGGTEAFF.

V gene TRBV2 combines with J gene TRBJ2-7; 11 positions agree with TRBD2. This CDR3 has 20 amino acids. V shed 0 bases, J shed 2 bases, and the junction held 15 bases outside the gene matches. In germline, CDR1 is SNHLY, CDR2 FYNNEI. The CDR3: CASSEALLAGGYPLAYEQYF. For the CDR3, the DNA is TGTGCCAGCAGTGAAGCGCTATTAGCGGGGGGGTATCCCCTAGCCTACGAGCAGTACTTC.

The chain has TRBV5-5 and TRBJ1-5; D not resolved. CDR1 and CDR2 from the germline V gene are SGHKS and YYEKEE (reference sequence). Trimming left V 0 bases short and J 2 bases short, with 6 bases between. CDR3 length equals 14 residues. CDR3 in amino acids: CASSLDGGNQPQHF. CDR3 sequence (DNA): TGTGCCAGCAGCTTGGACGGCGGCAATCAGCCCCAGCATTTT.

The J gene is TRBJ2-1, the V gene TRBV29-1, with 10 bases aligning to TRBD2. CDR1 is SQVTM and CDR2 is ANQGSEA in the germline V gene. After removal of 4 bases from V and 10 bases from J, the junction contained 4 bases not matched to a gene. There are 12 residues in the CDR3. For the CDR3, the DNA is TGCAGCGTTGCACTAGCGGGGTTGGAGCAGTTCTTC. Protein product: CSVALAGLEQFF.

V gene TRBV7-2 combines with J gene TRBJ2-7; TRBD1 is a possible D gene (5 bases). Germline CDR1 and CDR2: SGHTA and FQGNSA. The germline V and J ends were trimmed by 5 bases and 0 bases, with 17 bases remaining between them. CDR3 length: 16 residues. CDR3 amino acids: CASSPILTDPSYEQYF. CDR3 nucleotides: TGTGCCAGCAGCCCGATTTTGACAGACCCCTCCTACGAGCAGTACTTC.

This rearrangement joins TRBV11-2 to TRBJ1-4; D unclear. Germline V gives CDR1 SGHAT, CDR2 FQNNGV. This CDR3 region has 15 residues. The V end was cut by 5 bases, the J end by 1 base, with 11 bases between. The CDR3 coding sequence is TGTGCCAGCAGCGGGTGGGGTGAAACTAATGAAAAACTGTTTTTT. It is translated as CASSGWGETNEKLFF.

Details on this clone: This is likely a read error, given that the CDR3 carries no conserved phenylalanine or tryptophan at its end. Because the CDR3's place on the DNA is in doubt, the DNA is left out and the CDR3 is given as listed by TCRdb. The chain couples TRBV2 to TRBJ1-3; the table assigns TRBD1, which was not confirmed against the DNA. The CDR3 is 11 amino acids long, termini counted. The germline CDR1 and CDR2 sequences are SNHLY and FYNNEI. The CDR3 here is CASSETGQGTV.

This chain's CDR3 is CASSQSSGTPGEQYF. The CDR3 DNA reads TGTGCCAGCAGCCAGTCATCCGGGACCCCGGGCGAGCAGTACTTC. The chain couples TRBV4-2 to TRBJ2-7; perhaps D is TRBD1 or TRBD2 (5 bases each). Germline V gives CDR1 LGHNA, CDR2 YNFKEQ. The length of the CDR3 is 15 residues. Trimming took 3 bases from V and 6 from J, leaving 18 bases between them.

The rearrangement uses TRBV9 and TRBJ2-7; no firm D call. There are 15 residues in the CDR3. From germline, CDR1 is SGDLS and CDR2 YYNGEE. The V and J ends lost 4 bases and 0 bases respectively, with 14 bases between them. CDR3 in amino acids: CASSPHTVASYEQYF. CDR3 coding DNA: TGTGCCAGCAGCCCACACACGGTAGCCTCCTACGAGCAGTACTTC.

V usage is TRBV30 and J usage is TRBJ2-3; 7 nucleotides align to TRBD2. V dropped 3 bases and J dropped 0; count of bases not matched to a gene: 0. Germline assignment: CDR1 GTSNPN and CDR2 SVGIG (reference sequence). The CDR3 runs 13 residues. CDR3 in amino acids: CAWSGGSTDTQYF. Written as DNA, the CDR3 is TGTGCCTGGAGCGGGGGGAGCACAGATACGCAGTATTTT.

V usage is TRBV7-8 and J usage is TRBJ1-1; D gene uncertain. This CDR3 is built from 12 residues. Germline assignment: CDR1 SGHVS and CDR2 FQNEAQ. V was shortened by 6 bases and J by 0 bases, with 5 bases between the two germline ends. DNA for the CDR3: TGTGCCAGCAGTCGAATGAACACTGAAGCTTTCTTT. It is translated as CASSRMNTEAFF.

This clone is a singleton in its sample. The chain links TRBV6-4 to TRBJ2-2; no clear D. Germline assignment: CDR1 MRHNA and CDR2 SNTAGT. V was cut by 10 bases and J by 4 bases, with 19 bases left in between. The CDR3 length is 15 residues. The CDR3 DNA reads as TGTGCCATCCTCTCGCGGCCGCGAGTCACCGGGGAGCTGTTTTTT. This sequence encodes CAILSRPRVTGELFF.

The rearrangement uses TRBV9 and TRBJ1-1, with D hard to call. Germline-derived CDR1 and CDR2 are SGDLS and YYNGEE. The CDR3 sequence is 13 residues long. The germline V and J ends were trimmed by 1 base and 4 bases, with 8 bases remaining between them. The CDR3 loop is CASSVPGITEAFF. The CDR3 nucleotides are TGTGCCAGCAGCGTACCGGGGATCACTGAAGCTTTCTTT.

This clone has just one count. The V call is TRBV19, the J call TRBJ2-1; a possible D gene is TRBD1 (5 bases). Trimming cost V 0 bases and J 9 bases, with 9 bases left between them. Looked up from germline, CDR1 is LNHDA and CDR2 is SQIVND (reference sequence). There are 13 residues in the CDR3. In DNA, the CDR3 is TGTGCCAGTAGTATAGATCAAGGGGTTGAGCAGTTCTTC. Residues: CASSIDQGVEQFF.

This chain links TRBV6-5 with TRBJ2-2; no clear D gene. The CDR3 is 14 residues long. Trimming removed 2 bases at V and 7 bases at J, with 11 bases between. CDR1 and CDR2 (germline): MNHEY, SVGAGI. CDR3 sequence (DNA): TGTGCCAGCAGTTACAACACCCTCGGCGGGGAGCTGTTTTTT. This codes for CASSYNTLGGELFF.